The 18 T cell receptor beta chains below were found in one sample sequenced in a study of blood T cells in healthy people across ages. PCR was performed a second time for about 6 to 12 cycles using a sample-barcoded 5' primer and a J-beta primer mix. One entry per CDR3 protein, called by TCRdb with MiXCR from the 5' RACE reads. The data show 2 million or so distinct CDR3 sequences, with just under 50% seen just once and more than 2% held by the top ten. The sample was blood. The receptors shown here come from a woman aged 40 to 50 in good health.

Note on this clonotype: A read error may be the cause here, since a much bigger clone is one base away. This chain connects TRBV4-3 to TRBJ1-5; weak D call: TRBD1 (6 bases). V gave up 2 bases and J gave up 13 bases, with 21 bases separating them. Germline CDR1 reads LGHNA; CDR2 reads YSLEER. This CDR3 spans 15 amino acids. In DNA, the CDR3 is TGCGCCAGCAGCCAAAGACAGGTCGGAACAGATACGCAGCATTTT. This gives the protein CASSQRQVGTDTQHF.

This clonotype was counted only a few times. The chain joins TRBV20-1 to TRBJ1-5; D perhaps matches TRBD1 (5 bases). The V end lost 2 bases, the J end lost 1 base, and 15 bases lay between the germline ends. Germline CDR1 is DFQATT and CDR2 is SNEGSKA (reference sequence). This CDR3 region has 16 residues. The CDR3 sequence: CSARTGRLRSNQPQHF. Here the CDR3 DNA reads TGCAGTGCTAGAACGGGGCGCCTTAGGAGCAATCAGCCCCAGCATTTT.

There are many counts of this clonotype. The J gene is TRBJ2-1, the V gene TRBV6-5, with 8 bases lining up with TRBD1. This CDR3 comprises 15 residues. The germline V gene encodes CDR1 MNHEY and CDR2 SVGAGI. V shed 6 bases, J shed 1 base, and the junction held 5 bases outside the gene matches. CDR3 sequence: CASSRGQGSYNEQFF. The CDR3 region has the DNA TGTGCCAGCAGCCGTGGACAGGGTTCCTACAATGAGCAGTTCTTC.

The chain recombines TRBV15 with TRBJ1-2, with D perhaps matching TRBD1 (5 bases). The CDR3 contains 16 residues. CDR1 LNHNV and CDR2 YYDKDF come from the germline V gene (reference sequence). V lost 2 bases, J lost 4 bases, and 17 bases lay in between. This CDR3 is CATSRPLGGVGYGYTF. The CDR3 DNA sequence: TGTGCCACCAGCAGACCCTTGGGGGGTGTCGGCTATGGCTACACCTTC.

This clonotype was observed a single time. The rearrangement uses TRBV20-1 and TRBJ1-6; D possibly corresponds to TRBD1 (5 bases). With 6 bases removed from V and 10 bases from J, the gap between germline ends came to 22 bases. The CDR3 has 15 amino acids. Germline-derived CDR1 and CDR2 are DFQATT and SNEGSKA (reference sequence). CDR3 DNA: TGCAGTGCCGTCTACATAACTGGGGGGGTCTCACCCCTCCACTTT. This gives the protein CSAVYITGGVSPLHF.

This clonotype was counted a few times. The chain combines TRBV28 with TRBJ2-1, with D maybe TRBD2 (6 bases). CDR1 and CDR2 from the germline V gene are MDHEN and SYDVKM. V lost 7 bases and J 5 bases, leaving 15 bases between the germline ends. The CDR3 extends over 14 amino acids. This chain's CDR3 is CASTGATPNNEQFF. CDR3 coding DNA: TGTGCCAGCACGGGAGCTACCCCAAACAATGAGCAGTTCTTC.

The gene calls are TRBV4-3 and TRBJ1-5, with a weak D call TRBD1 (6 bases). From germline, CDR1 is LGHNA and CDR2 YSLEER. V gave up 0 bases and J gave up 9 bases, with 18 bases separating them. The CDR3 loop spans 16 amino acids. This CDR3 is CASSQDRGTLNAPQHF. Written as DNA, the CDR3 is TGCGCCAGCAGCCAAGATAGGGGGACCCTCAACGCGCCCCAGCATTTT.

This clonotype was seen a single time. The chain has TRBV5-1 and TRBJ1-2; no clear D. From germline, CDR1 is SGHRS and CDR2 YFSETQ. Between the trimmed V and J ends, which lost 3 bases and 7 bases, there was a span of 13 bases. The CDR3 consists of 13 residues. Written as DNA, the CDR3 is TGCGCCAGCAGCTCGGCCGGAGAGGCTGGCTACACCTTC. Translated: CASSSAGEAGYTF.

V is TRBV14 and J is TRBJ1-2, with a weak D call TRBD1 (6 bases). CDR1 and CDR2 (germline): SGHDN, FVKESK. The CDR3 is 16 amino acids. V dropped 2 bases and J dropped 0 bases, with 13 bases sitting between them. CDR3 coding DNA: TGTGCCAGCAGCCAATTTTCGAAGGGGGCTAACTATGGCTACACCTTC. It codes for CASSQFSKGANYGYTF.

The rearrangement uses TRBV6-1 and TRBJ2-3; 12 nucleotides agree with TRBD2. The CDR3 consists of 18 residues. The V gene end was trimmed by 2 bases and the J gene end by 4 bases; junction bases not matched to a gene: 10. Germline CDR1 is MNHNS and CDR2 is SASEGT. DNA for the CDR3: TGTGCCAGCAGTGAAAGGCTAGCGGGGGGGCGTAGGTCAGATACGCAGTATTTT. Its translation is CASSERLAGGRRSDTQYF.

This clonotype was seen more than once but under ten times. The V call is TRBV5-6, the J call TRBJ1-1; perhaps TRBD1 as D (5 bases). Per the germline V gene, CDR1 is SGHDT and CDR2 is YYEEEE. The V and J ends lost 3 bases and 10 bases respectively, with 22 bases between them. CDR3 length: 15 residues. CDR3 sequence (DNA): TGTGCCAGCAGCTCCGCCGGGACCCCCCAAGGTGTAGCTTTCTTT. Its protein product is CASSSAGTPQGVAFF.

This chain uses TRBV7-2 with TRBJ2-3, with 7 bases fitting TRBD2. The length of the CDR3 is 19 residues. The V segment lost 1 base and the J segment 2 bases; nucleotides outside the gene matches: 15. Germline loops: CDR1 SGHTA, CDR2 FQGNSA. The CDR3 is CASSLVPGASGEITDTQYF. The CDR3 bases are TGTGCCAGCAGCTTAGTTCCCGGGGCGAGCGGGGAAATCACAGATACGCAGTATTTT.

The chain has TRBV5-1 and TRBJ1-4; TRBD1 might be the D (6 bases). Germline-derived CDR1 and CDR2 are SGHRS and YFSETQ. This CDR3 region has 15 residues. V was clipped by 4 bases and J by 3 bases, with 13 bases between them. The CDR3 loop is CASSNAGVPNEKLFF. The CDR3, as DNA: TGCGCCAGCAGCAACGCAGGGGTCCCTAATGAAAAACTGTTTTTT.

V and J are TRBV6-5 and TRBJ2-1, with D possibly matching TRBD2 (6 bases). There are 15 residues in the CDR3. Germline loops: CDR1 MNHEY, CDR2 SVGAGI. Trimming took 6 bases from V and 4 from J, leaving 16 bases between them. The CDR3 loop reads CASRLGTSLYNEQFF. As DNA, the CDR3 is TGTGCCAGCAGACTGGGGACTTCACTATACAATGAGCAGTTCTTC.

In regard to this clonotype: Relative to the germline gene, one junction end is altered; a read error may explain this. This sequence joins TRBV7-2 and TRBJ2-4; 8 bases match TRBD1. The CDR3 spans 17 residues. Germline values: CDR1 SGHTA, CDR2 FQGNSA. CDR3 in amino acids: CASSSFKQGVGKDIQYF. The CDR3 DNA reads TGTGCCAGCAGCTCCTTCAAACAGGGGGTAGGCAAAGACATTCAGTACTTC.

The V and J genes are TRBV4-1 and TRBJ2-5; either TRBD1 or TRBD2 may supply D (5 bases each). Trimming removed 0 bases at V and 2 bases at J, with 19 bases between. The CDR3 totals 18 residues. Germline CDR1 MGHRA, CDR2 YSYEKL. The CDR3 coding sequence is TGCGCCAGCAGCCAAGATAGGTGGGTTAGGGACGCTCAAGAGACCCAGTACTTC. It yields the protein CASSQDRWVRDAQETQYF.

The chain links TRBV4-3 to TRBJ1-2, with 9 bases aligning to TRBD1. The junction had 6 bases not matched to a gene; V was cut back by 0 bases and J by 4 bases. In germline, CDR1 is LGHNA, CDR2 YSLEER. The CDR3 covers 16 residues. CDR3 amino acids: CASSQDWGQGAYGYTF. DNA for the CDR3: TGCGCCAGCAGCCAAGATTGGGGACAGGGTGCCTATGGCTACACCTTC.

This chain links TRBV3-1 with TRBJ2-4; TRBD2 matches 9 bases. The J call may be wrong; the DNA end is better matched by TRBJ2-7. There are 14 residues in the CDR3. Germline V gene lookup returns CDR1 LGHDT and CDR2 YNNKEL (reference sequence). CDR3 amino acids: CASRFSGGIYEQYF. DNA of the CDR3: TGTGCCAGCAGATTCAGCGGGGGGATCTACGAGCAGTACTTC.